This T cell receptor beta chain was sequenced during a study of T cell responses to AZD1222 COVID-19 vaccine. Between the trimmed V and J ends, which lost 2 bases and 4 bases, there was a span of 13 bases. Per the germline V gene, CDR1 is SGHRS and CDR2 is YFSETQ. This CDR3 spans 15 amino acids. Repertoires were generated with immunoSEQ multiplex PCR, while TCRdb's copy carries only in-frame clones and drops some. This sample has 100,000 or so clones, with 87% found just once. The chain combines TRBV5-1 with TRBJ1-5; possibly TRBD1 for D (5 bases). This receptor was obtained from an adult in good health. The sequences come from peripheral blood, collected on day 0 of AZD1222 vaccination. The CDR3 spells CASSLESGRNQPQHF. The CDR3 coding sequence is TGCGCCAGCAGCTTAGAATCAGGGAGGAATCAGCCCCAGCATTTT.